This TCR beta chain was found in a study of blood T cells in healthy people across ages. In regard to this clonotype: Its specificity is not known. One end of the junction is discordant with germline, which a read error may explain.

The study's findings and limits: Strong correlation was found linking TCR beta diversity to naive T cell percentage.

The authors ran a second PCR of roughly 7 to 11 cycles using a sample-barcoded 5' primer and a J-beta primer mix. TCRdb independently ran MiXCR on the 5' RACE reads; one entry per CDR3 protein. The profile shows about 1.8 million distinct CDR3 sequences, 40% to 55% of them singletons. This clonotype was sampled from a woman aged 40 to 50 in good health. The sequencing sample was made of blood.

CDR3: CSARGVGTSSYNSPPHF. The CDR3 DNA reads TGCAGTGCTCGGGGAGTAGGAACAAGCTCCTATAATTCACCCCCCCACTTT. The V call is TRBV20-1, the J call TRBJ1-6; D is unclear. CDR3 length: 17 amino acids. From germline, CDR1 is DFQATT and CDR2 SNEGSKA (reference sequence).